The 32 T cell receptor beta chains given below trace back to one sample, sequenced in a study of T cells after yellow fever vaccination. TCRdb used MiXCR to reprocess the 5' RACE reads, holding one entry per CDR3 protein. The data show about 260,000 distinct CDR3 sequences, more than 3.5% seen once. The sample in question was PBMCs, obtained 15 days after the yellow fever booster vaccination. These receptors originate from a man between 18 and 35 years old who received the YFV17D yellow fever vaccine.

This clonotype was seen repeatedly, ten times or more. This chain uses TRBV7-2 with TRBJ2-1, with D maybe TRBD1 (6 bases). This CDR3 region has 15 residues. Germline CDR1 reads SGHTA; CDR2 reads FQGNSA. Trimming took off 5 bases at V and 1 base at J, with 12 bases between the two ends. This CDR3 reads CASSVARGSYNEQFF. The CDR3 DNA reads TGTGCCAGCAGCGTTGCCAGGGGTTCCTACAATGAGCAGTTCTTC.

This clonotype has at least ten counts. The chain recombines TRBV5-1 with TRBJ2-3, with 8 bases lining up with TRBD1. The V gene's germline CDR1 is SGHRS and CDR2 YFSETQ. V trimming: 2 bases; J trimming: 2 bases; junction bases outside the gene matches: 10. The CDR3 extends over 17 amino acids. The CDR3 nucleotides read TGCGCCAGCAGCTTCCACGGGACAGGCCCTTTCACAGATACGCAGTATTTT. Translation gives CASSFHGTGPFTDTQYF.

This clonotype was recorded at least ten times. This chain links TRBV4-3 with TRBJ2-1, with D possibly being TRBD1 or TRBD2 (5 bases each). Trimming cost V 0 bases and J 0 bases, with 18 bases left between them. Germline CDR1 LGHNA, CDR2 YSLEER. The CDR3 contains 19 residues. The CDR3 sequence is CASSQDAHGARSSYNEQFF. CDR3 DNA: TGCGCCAGCAGCCAAGATGCGCACGGGGCCAGGAGCTCCTACAATGAGCAGTTCTTC.

This clonotype was observed many times. The rearrangement uses TRBV7-2 and TRBJ2-6; D is undetermined. This CDR3 has 14 amino acids. The germline CDR1 and CDR2 sequences are SGHTA and FQGNSA. V was cut by 4 bases and J by 0 bases, with 4 bases left in between. The chain's CDR3 is CASSYNSGANVLTF. In DNA, the CDR3 is TGTGCCAGCAGCTACAACTCTGGGGCCAACGTCCTGACTTTC.

The sample holds many counts of this clonotype. This sequence joins TRBV4-3 and TRBJ2-4; D remains unclear. Trimming removed 0 bases from V and 0 bases from J, with 9 bases in between. The CDR3 is 16 residues long. Germline V CDR1 and CDR2: LGHNA, YSLEER. The CDR3 sequence is CASSQESSRAKNIQYF. The CDR3 DNA reads as TGCGCCAGCAGCCAAGAGAGCTCGAGAGCCAAAAACATTCAGTACTTC.

At least ten counts were recorded for this clonotype. CDR3 DNA sequence: TGCAGTGCTATCGGACAGGGGACCTACGAGCAGTACGTC. It specifies CSAIGQGTYEQYV. V gene TRBV20-1 combines with J gene TRBJ2-7, with 9 positions matching TRBD1. The V gene end was trimmed by 4 bases and the J gene end by 2 bases; junction bases not matched to a gene: 3. The V gene's germline CDR1 is DFQATT and CDR2 SNEGSKA (reference sequence). This CDR3 contains 13 residues.

Notes on this clonotype: This sequence may be a read error, since a much larger clone differs from it by one base. This chain links TRBV6-5 with TRBJ1-1, with 9 bases fitting TRBD1. The CDR3 is made up of 15 amino acids. Germline lookup yields CDR1 MNHEY and CDR2 SVGAGI. The CDR3 DNA reads TGTGCCAGCAGTTTCGACAGGGGGAGTGCCACTGATGCTTTCTTT. This translates into CASSFDRGSATDAFF.

This clonotype was found many times. This chain uses TRBV12-3 or TRBV12-4 with TRBJ2-3; no reliable D call. This CDR3 is 15 amino acids long. V lost 1 base and J 0 bases, leaving 8 bases between the germline ends. Here the CDR3 reads CASSLVTISTDTQYF. DNA for the CDR3: TGTGCCAGCAGTTTAGTGACGATTAGCACAGATACGCAGTATTTT.

This clonotype was seen at least ten times. The chain recombines TRBV4-3 with TRBJ2-1, with D unresolved. V was shortened by 1 base and J by 0 bases, with 10 bases between the two germline ends. The CDR3 is 16 amino acids. The germline CDR1 and CDR2 sequences are LGHNA and YSLEER. The CDR3 loop is CASSQGAESSYNEQFF. The CDR3 nucleotides read TGCGCCAGCAGCCAAGGGGCAGAGAGCTCCTACAATGAGCAGTTCTTC.

CDR3: CASSPAGRSYNEQFF. The CDR3 DNA reads TGTGCCAGCTCACCAGCAGGGCGCTCCTACAATGAGCAGTTCTTC. The V and J genes are TRBV18 and TRBJ2-1, with a possible D match to TRBD1 (5 bases). The CDR3 spans 15 residues. CDR1 and CDR2 (germline): KGHSH, LQKENI. Trimming pared 2 bases from V and 0 bases from J, leaving 8 bases between.

This clonotype was recorded at least ten times. This chain uses TRBV10-3 with TRBJ2-1; 9 bases are a match to TRBD2. The CDR3 runs 16 residues. With 0 bases clipped from V and 7 bases from J, the junction kept 7 bases outside the gene matches. CDR1 is ENHRY and CDR2 is SYGVKD in the germline V gene. In DNA form, the CDR3 reads TGTGCCATCAGTGAGTCGAGCGGGGGGCTCCAGAATGAGCAGTTCTTC. This sequence encodes CAISESSGGLQNEQFF.

This clonotype came up many times. The chain combines TRBV9 with TRBJ2-5, with 7 bases matching TRBD2. The CDR3 has 16 amino acids. Germline-derived CDR1 and CDR2 are SGDLS and YYNGEE. The V gene end was trimmed by 3 bases and the J gene end by 0 bases; junction bases not matched to a gene: 8. The CDR3 loop reads CASSASAGPHQETQYF. CDR3 bases: TGTGCCAGCAGCGCTTCAGCGGGGCCCCACCAAGAGACCCAGTACTTC.

This clonotype showed up many times. The CDR3 here is CASRPLGGRVDTQYF. The CDR3 nucleotides read TGTGCCAGCAGACCTCTGGGGGGCCGGGTAGATACGCAGTATTTT. The V call is TRBV6-5, the J call TRBJ2-3; D assignment may be TRBD1 or TRBD2 (6 bases each). V shed 6 bases and J shed 5 bases, with 18 bases lying between them. Germline values: CDR1 MNHEY, CDR2 SVGAGI. This CDR3 is 15 amino acids long.

Note on this clonotype: Since a much larger clone is just one base distant, this may be a read error. The V and J genes are TRBV11-2 and TRBJ2-2, with D perhaps TRBD1 or TRBD2 (5 bases each). The germline V and J ends were trimmed by 5 bases and 6 bases, with 13 bases remaining between them. In germline, CDR1 is SGHAT, CDR2 FQNNGV. This CDR3 has 14 residues. The CDR3 reads CASSPRRGAGELFF. CDR3 in DNA: TGTGCCAGCAGCCCCCGACGGGGCGCCGGGGAGCTGTTTTTT.

In its sample, this clonotype was seen many times. The chain recombines TRBV13 with TRBJ1-1; D is unclear. The CDR3 contains 16 residues. Trimming took 5 bases from V and 6 from J, leaving 22 bases between them. Germline V CDR1 and CDR2: PRHDT, FYEKMQ (reference sequence). The CDR3 region is CASSTREAGSGAEAFF. The CDR3, as DNA: TGTGCCAGCAGCACTAGGGAGGCGGGTTCCGGCGCTGAAGCTTTCTTT.

This clonotype was seen at least ten times. This chain uses TRBV13 with TRBJ2-7, with D unresolved. The CDR3 extends over 12 amino acids. With 2 bases removed from V and 5 bases from J, the gap between germline ends came to 7 bases. Germline V CDR1 and CDR2: PRHDT, FYEKMQ (reference sequence). The CDR3 sequence: CASSLQVDEQYF. Here the CDR3 DNA reads TGTGCCAGCAGCTTACAGGTGGACGAGCAGTACTTC.

This clonotype was observed a handful of times. The V call is TRBV20-1, the J call TRBJ2-5; TRBD2 agrees at 10 bases. Germline lookup yields CDR1 DFQATT and CDR2 SNEGSKA (reference sequence). The V segment lost 0 bases and the J segment 5 bases; nucleotides outside the gene matches: 9. The CDR3 extends over 16 amino acids. The CDR3 nucleotides are TGCAGTGCTAGAGATCTGAGCGGGGGGGCCTTGGAGACCCAGTACTTC. Its translation is CSARDLSGGALETQYF.

This clonotype was recorded many times. The V gene is TRBV10-3, the J gene TRBJ1-1, with 9 nucleotides matching TRBD1. This CDR3 is built from 15 residues. Per germline, CDR1 ENHRY and CDR2 SYGVKD. V lost 3 bases, J lost 6 bases, and 8 bases stayed unmatched. The CDR3 protein is CAISDIGQGISEAFF. The DNA of the CDR3 is TGTGCCATCAGTGACATAGGACAGGGGATCTCTGAAGCTTTCTTT.

This clonotype was found many times. The V and J genes are TRBV12-3 or TRBV12-4 and TRBJ1-5; possibly TRBD1 for D (5 bases). V was trimmed by 6 bases and J by 4 bases, leaving 16 bases between them. The CDR3 covers 15 residues. DNA of the CDR3: TGTGCCAGCAGCCCGACAGTAACCCTGAATCAGCCCCAGCATTTT. Its translation is CASSPTVTLNQPQHF.

This clonotype was seen many times. The chain couples TRBV6-5 to TRBJ1-2, with TRBD1 as a possible D gene (6 bases). CDR1 MNHEY and CDR2 SVGAGI come from the germline V gene. The CDR3 has 14 residues. With 0 bases removed from V and 4 bases from J, the gap between germline ends came to 9 bases. The CDR3 coding sequence is TGTGCCAGCAGTTACTCTAGGGGGTTCTATGGCTACACCTTC. Amino acids: CASSYSRGFYGYTF.

This clonotype has at least ten counts. The chain carries TRBV12-3 or TRBV12-4 and TRBJ1-5, with a weak D call TRBD1 (5 bases). This CDR3 is 14 amino acids long. V was pared by 2 bases and J by 6 bases, with 11 bases between. CDR3 loop: CASSLSREGQPQHF. The CDR3 nucleotides read TGTGCCAGCAGTTTAAGCAGGGAAGGTCAGCCCCAGCATTTT.

In this sample, this clonotype turned up many times. J is TRBJ2-7 and V is TRBV20-1; 13 positions agree with TRBD2. The trim removed 5 bases at V and 6 bases at J, leaving 4 bases unmatched. There are 13 residues in the CDR3. Germline loops: CDR1 DFQATT, CDR2 SNEGSKA (reference sequence). Here the CDR3 reads CSARTSGGAEQYF. The CDR3 DNA is TGCAGTGCTCGGACTAGCGGGGGAGCCGAGCAGTACTTC.

Ten or more counts support this clonotype. The chain recombines TRBV28 with TRBJ2-1; D is unclear. The CDR3 totals 14 residues. Trimming stripped 5 bases from V and 4 bases from J, with 12 bases between. Per the germline V gene, CDR1 is MDHEN and CDR2 is SYDVKM. The CDR3 DNA reads TGTGCCAGCAGTCCTCCAGACCGATACAATGAGCAGTTCTTC. It encodes CASSPPDRYNEQFF.

This clonotype was detected ten times or more. The CDR3 DNA is TGTGCCAGCAGCCAAGATCCCACCTCCTACGAGCAGTACTTC. It yields the protein CASSQDPTSYEQYF. The rearrangement joins TRBV4-2 to TRBJ2-7, with no clear D. V was shortened by 0 bases and J by 0 bases, with 6 bases between the two germline ends. The CDR3 has 14 amino acids. Germline V CDR1 and CDR2: LGHNA, YNFKEQ.

This clonotype was observed at least ten times. The CDR3 DNA reads as TGTGCCAGCAGTTTATGGGCCAGCGGGGGGGCCACAGATACGCAGTATTTT. Protein product: CASSLWASGGATDTQYF. V usage is TRBV27 and J usage is TRBJ2-3, with 10 positions matching TRBD2. The V segment lost 1 base and the J segment 2 bases; nucleotides outside the gene matches: 6. The CDR3 contains 17 residues. Germline V lookup: CDR1 MNHEY, CDR2 SMNVEV (reference sequence).

This clonotype was seen repeatedly, ten times or more. The rearrangement joins TRBV5-1 to TRBJ2-7; TRBD2 matches 8 bases. CDR1 and CDR2 (germline): SGHRS, YFSETQ. The CDR3 runs 14 residues. J was trimmed by 7 bases and V by 0 bases; bases with no gene match: 6. As DNA, the CDR3 is TGCGCCAGCAGCTTGGTCGGGGGGGGAGATGAGCAGTACTTC. It is translated as CASSLVGGGDEQYF.

This clonotype was observed a handful of times. This chain links TRBV12-3 or TRBV12-4 with TRBJ2-1; D remains ambiguous. This CDR3 has 17 amino acids. Trimming shortened V by 7 bases and J by 4 bases, and 23 bases separated the two germline ends. The CDR3 loop reads CASTFMAGRSNYNEQFF. The CDR3, as DNA: TGTGCCAGCACATTCATGGCAGGAAGAAGCAATTACAATGAGCAGTTCTTC.

This clonotype was counted between two and nine times. The chain uses TRBV7-2 and TRBJ2-2; D tentatively fits TRBD1 or TRBD2 (5 bases each). Trimming removed 1 base at V and 6 bases at J, with 9 bases between. The CDR3 totals 14 residues. CDR1 is SGHTA and CDR2 is FQGNSA in the germline V gene. The CDR3 loop is CASSLVGVSGELFF. The CDR3 nucleotides read TGTGCCAGCAGCTTAGTGGGGGTATCCGGGGAGCTGTTTTTT.

This clonotype occurred many times. V and J are TRBV11-2 and TRBJ1-5; TRBD1 agrees at 8 bases. Per the germline V gene, CDR1 is SGHAT and CDR2 is FQNNGV. V was pared by 5 bases and J by 5 bases, with 2 bases of the junction left unmatched. This CDR3 spans 13 amino acids. CDR3 sequence: CASSMDRDQPQHF. CDR3 coding DNA: TGTGCCAGCAGCATGGACAGGGATCAGCCCCAGCATTTT. Supplemented by reference TRBV11-2 and TRBJ1-5, the full variable domain reads EAGVAQSPRYKIIEKRQSVAFWCNPISGHATLYWYQQILGQGPKLLIQFQNNGVVDDSQLPKDRFSAERLKGVDSTLKIQPAKLEDSAVYLCASSMDRDQPQHFGDGTRLSIL.

The sample holds many counts of this clonotype. The chain couples TRBV29-1 to TRBJ2-2; D is possibly TRBD1 (7 bases). The ends were cut back, 7 bases at V and 0 bases at J, with 18 bases in the middle. CDR1 is SQVTM and CDR2 is ANQGSEA in the germline V gene. CDR3 length: 16 amino acids. The CDR3 nucleotides read TGCAGCGCCCACGGCGGGACAGATACGAACACCGGGGAGCTGTTTTTT. This encodes CSAHGGTDTNTGELFF.

The sample holds many counts of this clonotype. The chain has TRBV7-9 and TRBJ2-1; D remains unclear. Germline V lookup: CDR1 SEHNR, CDR2 FQNEAQ (reference sequence). The CDR3 sequence is 12 residues long. V was trimmed by 6 bases and J by 6 bases, leaving 9 bases between them. The CDR3 nucleotides read TGTGCCAGCAGTCCCGATGGCAATGAGCAGTTCTTC. Protein sequence: CASSPDGNEQFF.

The table lists this clonotype with many counts. V gene TRBV20-1 combines with J gene TRBJ1-5; D remains unclear. The CDR3 is 14 residues long. The ends were cut back, 3 bases at V and 0 bases at J, with 9 bases in the middle. Germline V CDR1 and CDR2: DFQATT, SNEGSKA (reference sequence). The CDR3 coding sequence is TGCAGTGCTAGGCGGCAGTATAGCAATCAGCCCCAGCATTTT. Amino acids: CSARRQYSNQPQHF.